This is a list of T cell receptor beta chains from one sample in a study of sequential checkpoint blockade in melanoma. Using immunoSEQ multiplex PCR, the repertoire was profiled, and TCRdb retains in-frame clones only, with some absent. The profile shows tens of thousands of clones, less than 75% of them singletons. The sequencing used CD8+ T cells sorted from blood (inferred from file names), collected from a patient given nivolumab and ipilimumab in sequence. The receptor source for this set is a human donor with melanoma. Both conserved end residues are part of each CDR3. The D gene is left open where the match is weak. Clone sizes are given selectively: once, few, many, or a class where the clone is expanded.

>TRBD1|NA|TRBJ2-1|TRBV9
CASSHRGYNEQFF
TGTGCCAGCAGTCACAGGGGCTACAATGAGCAGTTCTTC
>NA|NA|TRBJ2-7|TRBV6-5
CAGEGGYEQYF
TGTGCCGGCGAGGGGGGGTACGAGCAGTACTTC
>TRBD2|NA|TRBJ2-3|TRBV5-4
CASSFSGGDTQYF
TGTGCCAGCAGCTTCAGCGGGGGTGATACGCAGTATTTT
>TRBD2|once|TRBJ2-3|TRBV4-2
CASSQDLVSRLAGKGSGTDTQYF
TGTGCCAGCAGCCAAGATCTGGTTAGTCGGCTAGCGGGCAAGGGGTCTGGCACAGATACGCAGTATTTT
>TRBD1|NA|TRBJ1-3|TRBV2
CASSEFGGQGKRNTIYF
TGTGCCAGCAGTGAATTTGGGGGACAGGGAAAAAGAAACACCATATATTTT
>TRBD1|NA|TRBJ2-7|TRBV10-3
CATDTGGGYEQYF
TGTGCCACTGACACAGGGGGCGGTTACGAGCAGTACTTC
>NA|NA|TRBJ2-2|TRBV2
CASSEIGAGGELFF
TGTGCCAGCAGTGAAATAGGGGCCGGAGGGGAGCTGTTTTTT
>TRBD2|NA|TRBJ2-3|TRBV9
CASTLGGNTDTQYF
TGTGCCAGCACCCTCGGGGGGAACACAGATACGCAGTATTTT
>TRBD2|NA|TRBJ2-1|TRBV7-3
CASSPSGGSGNEQFF
TGTGCCAGCAGCCCGAGCGGGGGGTCAGGGAATGAGCAGTTCTTC
>NA|NA|TRBJ1-2|TRBV7-7
CASSPTVSSGYTF
TGTGCCAGCAGCCCCACAGTATCCTCGGGCTACACCTTC
>NA|NA|TRBJ2-3|TRBV6-1
CASSEVARGETDTQYF
TGTGCCAGCAGTGAAGTAGCCAGGGGTGAGACAGATACGCAGTATTTT
>TRBD1|NA|TRBJ2-1|TRBV5-8
CASSLGQGFRQGQFF
TGTGCCAGCAGCTTGGGACAGGGATTTCGGCAGGGACAGTTCTTC
>NA|NA|TRBJ1-2|TRBV4-2
CASSQEGLLGVYGYTF
TGTGCCAGCAGCCAAGAAGGTCTCTTAGGGGTCTATGGCTACACCTTC
>TRBD1|NA|TRBJ2-3|TRBV10-2
CASNRGHPSTDTQYF
TGCGCCAGCAACAGGGGACATCCATCCACAGATACGCAGTATTTT
>TRBD1|NA|TRBJ1-2|TRBV27
CASRTGTGAVYGYTF
TGTGCCAGCAGAACCGGGACAGGGGCAGTCTATGGCTACACCTTC
>NA|NA|TRBJ1-1|TRBV4-1
CASSQGSTEAFF
TGCGCCAGCAGCCAAGGGAGCACTGAAGCTTTCTTT
>NA|NA|TRBJ2-1|TRBV29-1
CSVELPKSYNEQFF
TGCAGCGTTGAACTCCCTAAGTCCTACAATGAGCAGTTCTTC
>NA|NA|TRBJ2-1|TRBV4-3
CASSAERSSYNEQFF
TGCGCCAGCAGCGCGGAGCGGAGCTCCTACAATGAGCAGTTCTTC
>NA|NA|TRBJ2-5|TRBV27
CASSFGQGFLETQYF
TGTGCCAGCAGTTTCGGGCAGGGGTTCTTAGAGACCCAGTACTTC
>TRBD1|NA|TRBJ1-6|TRBV6-1
CASSLTGYNSPLHF
TGTGCCAGCAGTTTGACAGGGTATAATTCACCCCTCCACTTT
>TRBD2|NA|TRBJ2-1|TRBV2
CASTPRGLAGGPDEQFF
TGTGCCAGCACCCCGAGGGGGCTAGCGGGGGGGCCCGATGAGCAGTTCTTC
>TRBD1|NA|TRBJ2-4|TRBV27
CASRTGMNIQYF
TGTGCCAGCAGGACAGGGATGAACATTCAGTACTTC
>TRBD1|NA|TRBJ1-2|TRBV5-6
CASSFGGGIGYTF
TGTGCCAGCAGCTTTGGAGGGGGCATTGGCTACACCTTC
>NA|once|TRBJ2-3|TRBV27
CASSLGAGAGDTQYF
TGTGCCAGCAGTCTAGGGGCAGGGGCAGGCGATACGCAGTATTTT
>TRBD2|NA|TRBJ2-1|TRBV11-2
CASSSGGSSYNEQFF
TGTGCCAGCAGCAGCGGGGGCTCCTCCTACAATGAGCAGTTCTTC
>TRBD1|NA|TRBJ1-5|TRBV9
CASSAGQYSNQPQHF
TGTGCCAGCAGCGCGGGACAGTATAGCAATCAGCCCCAGCATTTT
>TRBD2|few|TRBJ2-5|TRBV27
CASSREGFGETQYF
TGTGCCAGCAGTAGGGAGGGTTTCGGGGAGACCCAGTACTTC
>NA|few|TRBJ1-5|TRBV6-5
CASRRLGSNQPQHF
TGTGCCAGCAGGCGGCTTGGGAGCAATCAGCCCCAGCATTTT
>TRBD2|NA|TRBJ2-6|TRBV28
CASCGGLSGANVLTF
TGTGCCAGCTGCGGGGGTCTCTCTGGGGCCAACGTCCTGACTTTC
>NA|NA|TRBJ1-4|TRBV7-3
CASSKTGQEKLFF
TGTGCCAGCAGCAAGACAGGCCAGGAAAAACTGTTTTTT
>NA|NA|TRBJ1-2|TRBV27
CASGHSMGYTF
TGTGCCAGCGGTCATAGTATGGGCTACACCTTC
>NA|few|TRBJ2-1|TRBV6-6
CASSYFRGGGEQFF
TGTGCCAGCAGTTACTTCAGGGGTGGCGGTGAGCAGTTCTTC
>NA|NA|TRBJ1-6|TRBV27
CARQEGSEPLHF
TGTGCCAGACAGGAGGGGTCAGAGCCCCTCCACTTT
>TRBD1|once|TRBJ1-2|TRBV5-8
CASSLGDSIHGYTF
TGTGCCAGCAGCTTGGGGGACAGTATCCATGGCTACACCTTC
>TRBD1|NA|TRBJ2-7|TRBV7-9
CASSTRDRGFREQYF
TGTGCCAGCAGCACTCGGGACAGGGGGTTTCGGGAGCAGTACTTC
>TRBD1|NA|TRBJ1-4|TRBV27
CASREKGGAGSEKLFF
TGTGCCAGCAGGGAAAAAGGGGGCGCAGGGTCCGAAAAACTGTTTTTT
>TRBD1|few|TRBJ2-2|TRBV25-1
CASSARQGANTGELFF
TGTGCCAGCAGTGCTCGACAGGGTGCGAACACCGGGGAGCTGTTTTTT
>NA|NA|TRBJ1-4|TRBV15
CATQFATNEKLFF
TGTGCCACCCAATTTGCAACTAATGAAAAACTGTTTTTT
>TRBD1|NA|TRBJ1-4|TRBV5-1
CASSSAGTGRNEKLFF
TGCGCCAGCAGCTCTGCAGGGACAGGGCGAAATGAAAAACTGTTTTTT
>TRBD2|NA|TRBJ2-5|TRBV2
CASSGTSDETQYF
TGTGCCAGCAGTGGGACTAGCGACGAGACCCAGTACTTC
>TRBD2|NA|TRBJ2-1|TRBV5-4
CASSPGLADEQFF
TGTGCCAGCAGCCCGGGACTAGCGGATGAGCAGTTCTTC